Shown below are 25 T cell receptor beta chains from a single sample sequenced in a study of T-cell memory formation after mild COVID-19. TCRdb re-analysed the 5' RACE reads in MiXCR, keeping a single row per CDR3 protein. The repertoire has 350,000 to 450,000 distinct CDR3 sequences, 20% to 30% of them found once; the top ten carry around 9.5%. Material for sequencing was PBMCs or a T cell subset sorted from them (not recorded which). The receptor set was obtained from an adult woman who had mild COVID-19 (a few samples of this study predate the infection). Cell type and time point are not known.

This clonotype appeared a few times. V is TRBV5-1 and J is TRBJ2-7; possibly TRBD1 or TRBD2 for D (6 bases each). The V gene lost 0 bases and the J gene lost 2 bases, with 12 bases spanning the gap. CDR1 is SGHRS, CDR2 YFSETQ, per germline. This CDR3 spans 15 amino acids. CDR3 in amino acids: CASSLATGRTYEQYF. CDR3 coding DNA: TGCGCCAGCAGCTTGGCAACAGGGAGGACCTACGAGCAGTACTTC.

CDR3 residues: CSAPKVETQYF. The CDR3 bases are TGCAGTGCTCCTAAAGTTGAGACGCAGTATTTT. V and J are TRBV20-1 and TRBJ2-3; D is ambiguous. The CDR3 sequence is 11 residues long. Trimming removed 5 bases from V and 9 bases from J, with 12 bases in between. Germline V lookup: CDR1 DFQATT, CDR2 SNEGSKA (reference sequence).

This clonotype was recorded only once. The chain uses TRBV6-6 and TRBJ2-3, with D possibly TRBD2 on 6 matching bases. Per the germline V gene, CDR1 is MNHNY and CDR2 is SVGAGI (reference sequence). Trimming stripped 0 bases from V and 1 base from J, with 17 bases between. The CDR3 totals 18 residues. The CDR3 is CASSYSWGGGSGTDTQYF. The CDR3 DNA is TGTGCCAGCAGTTACTCGTGGGGAGGTGGGTCGGGCACAGATACGCAGTATTTT.

The chain couples TRBV12-3 or TRBV12-4 to TRBJ2-2, with 7 bases that match TRBD2. With V trimmed by 6 bases and J by 4 bases, 8 bases remained unmatched. This CDR3 is 15 amino acids long. The CDR3 spells CASSRAGLFTGELFF. In DNA form, the CDR3 reads TGTGCCAGCAGCAGAGCGGGACTTTTCACCGGGGAGCTGTTTTTT.

The rearrangement joins TRBV20-1 to TRBJ1-3, with TRBD1 as a possible D gene (5 bases). CDR1 is DFQATT and CDR2 is SNEGSKA in the germline V gene (reference sequence). The CDR3 totals 14 residues. Trimming removed 5 bases from V and 2 bases from J, with 13 bases in between. The CDR3 sequence is CSALDMGAGNTIYF. The CDR3 DNA is TGCAGTGCTCTTGATATGGGGGCTGGAAACACCATATATTTT.

This sequence joins TRBV12-3 or TRBV12-4 and TRBJ1-1, with 9 bases aligning to TRBD1. CDR3 size: 17 residues. Trimming took 4 bases from V and 5 from J; bases not matched to a gene: 14. This CDR3 is CASSSPHGQGRKTEAFF. The CDR3 nucleotides are TGTGCCAGCAGTTCACCCCATGGACAGGGGAGAAAGACTGAAGCTTTCTTT.

The chain recombines TRBV10-3 with TRBJ1-1, with D maybe TRBD1 (5 bases). Germline V gene lookup returns CDR1 ENHRY and CDR2 SYGVKD. The V gene lost 6 bases and the J gene lost 4 bases, with 9 bases spanning the gap. This CDR3 region has 12 residues. The CDR3 coding sequence is TGTGCCATCAGGAGGGGAAGCACTGAAGCTTTCTTT. Translation gives CAIRRGSTEAFF.

This rearrangement joins TRBV2 to TRBJ2-3; TRBD1 agrees at 7 bases. This CDR3 has 14 amino acids. After removal of 8 bases from V and 5 bases from J, the junction contained 10 bases not matched to a gene. Germline assignment: CDR1 SNHLY and CDR2 FYNNEI. CDR3 in DNA: TGTGCCAGCGGGGGACAGATATGGGAAGATACGCAGTATTTT. It specifies CASGGQIWEDTQYF.

The rearrangement links TRBV11-2 to TRBJ1-2, with D hard to call. The germline V gene has CDR1 SGHAT and CDR2 FQNNGV. V lost 3 bases, J lost 4 bases, and 12 bases lay in between. The CDR3 has 14 residues. The CDR3: CASSLPGRSYGYTF. CDR3 bases: TGTGCCAGCAGCTTGCCCGGGCGATCCTATGGCTACACCTTC.

This clonotype was detected a few times. The chain couples TRBV7-9 to TRBJ1-1, with D possibly matching TRBD1 (6 bases). Germline V lookup: CDR1 SEHNR, CDR2 FQNEAQ (reference sequence). The CDR3 runs to 16 residues. The V end lost 3 bases, the J end lost 0 bases, and 14 bases lay between the germline ends. The CDR3 protein is CASSLRGQGMNTEAFF. The CDR3 DNA reads as TGTGCCAGCAGCTTGCGGGGGCAGGGGATGAACACTGAAGCTTTCTTT.

This clonotype was recorded a few times. The V and J genes are TRBV5-4 and TRBJ2-7, with D perhaps matching TRBD1 (5 bases). Germline V gene data show CDR1 as SGHNT and CDR2 as YYREEE (reference sequence). Deletions cut 6 bases from V and 1 base from J, with 14 bases between. This CDR3 is built from 14 residues. The CDR3 loop reads CASKPSGYSYEQYF. The CDR3 nucleotides are TGTGCCAGCAAGCCGTCAGGGTATTCCTACGAGCAGTACTTC.

This clonotype has more than one count but fewer than ten. V gene TRBV5-5 combines with J gene TRBJ2-3, with 7 bases identical to TRBD2. Germline V lookup: CDR1 SGHKS, CDR2 YYEKEE (reference sequence). CDR3 length: 16 amino acids. The V gene end was trimmed by 5 bases and the J gene end by 0 bases; junction bases not matched to a gene: 9. The CDR3 region has the DNA TGTGCCAGCAGTTTTCAGGGAGGGACTAGCACAGATACGCAGTATTTT. It translates to CASSFQGGTSTDTQYF.

The V call is TRBV12-3 or TRBV12-4, the J call TRBJ1-1; D not resolved. The CDR3 covers 14 residues. The V gene lost 0 bases and the J gene lost 3 bases, with 8 bases spanning the gap. The CDR3 sequence: CASSLAAGYTEAFF. Written as DNA, the CDR3 is TGTGCCAGCAGTTTAGCGGCAGGTTACACTGAAGCTTTCTTT.

This clonotype was recorded a few times. The CDR3 nucleotides are TGCGCCAGCAGCCAACCCAGGGGGCGGTCCGCTGAAGCTTTCTTT. It yields the protein CASSQPRGRSAEAFF. The chain links TRBV4-1 to TRBJ1-1; TRBD1 aligns across 8 bases. This CDR3 comprises 15 residues. The germline V gene encodes CDR1 MGHRA and CDR2 YSYEKL. With V trimmed by 2 bases and J by 6 bases, 8 bases remained unmatched.

This clonotype was recorded a few times. The J gene is TRBJ1-2, the V gene TRBV2, with unresolved D. The CDR3 runs to 11 residues. The germline V gene encodes CDR1 SNHLY and CDR2 FYNNEI. V was cut by 7 bases and J by 7 bases, with 10 bases left in between. CDR3: CASKPEGGYTF. For the CDR3, the DNA is TGTGCCAGCAAGCCTGAGGGTGGCTACACCTTC.

This clonotype was observed a single time. The V gene is TRBV7-9, the J gene TRBJ1-2, with TRBD1 matching 9 bases. The V segment lost 4 bases and the J segment 8 bases; nucleotides outside the gene matches: 11. The length of the CDR3 is 15 residues. The germline V gene has CDR1 SEHNR and CDR2 FQNEAQ (reference sequence). CDR3 DNA sequence: TGTGCCAGCAGCTCACCGGGACAGGGTGCGGTGGGCTACACCTTC. Protein sequence: CASSSPGQGAVGYTF.

The chain couples TRBV6-6 to TRBJ2-2; D uncertain. Germline CDR1 reads MNHNY; CDR2 reads SVGAGI (reference sequence). The V end was cut by 7 bases, the J end by 5 bases, with 17 bases between. The CDR3 is 15 amino acids. CDR3 loop: CASTQNSWNTGELFF. CDR3 DNA: TGTGCCAGCACTCAGAACAGTTGGAATACCGGGGAGCTGTTTTTT.

V usage is TRBV5-1 and J usage is TRBJ2-7; the D gene could be TRBD1 or TRBD2 (5 bases each). V gave up 4 bases and J gave up 6 bases, with 14 bases separating them. This CDR3 is 13 amino acids long. The germline CDR1 and CDR2 sequences are SGHRS and YFSETQ. The CDR3 DNA reads TGCGCCAGCAGCCAGGGACCGAGTGGCGAGCAGTACTTC. Encoded protein: CASSQGPSGEQYF.

In this sample, this clonotype turned up a few times. V usage is TRBV28 and J usage is TRBJ2-2, with D possibly TRBD1 on 5 matching bases. The V end was cut by 1 base, the J end by 4 bases, with 10 bases between. The V gene's germline CDR1 is MDHEN and CDR2 SYDVKM. The CDR3 totals 15 residues. The CDR3 DNA is TGTGCCAGCAGTTTATATTCAGGGCCCACCGGGGAGCTGTTTTTT. Amino acid sequence: CASSLYSGPTGELFF. Variable domain in full (rest from reference TRBV28 and TRBJ2-2): DVKVTQSSRYLVKRTGEKVFLECVQDMDHENMFWYRQDPGLGLRLIYFSYDVKMKEKGDIPEGYSVSREKKERFSLILESASTNQTSMYLCASSLYSGPTGELFFGEGSRLTVL.

In its sample, this clonotype was seen a few times. CDR3 region: CASSLDPGVKNIQYF. For the CDR3, the DNA is TGCGCCAGCAGCTTGGATCCGGGGGTCAAAAACATTCAGTACTTC. The chain has TRBV5-1 and TRBJ2-4; maybe TRBD2 (6 bases). Germline CDR1 is SGHRS and CDR2 is YFSETQ. Trimming shortened V by 0 bases and J by 3 bases, and 10 bases separated the two germline ends. The CDR3 is 15 amino acids.

This clonotype was counted a few times. The rearrangement joins TRBV18 to TRBJ1-5, with D maybe TRBD1 (6 bases). Trimming took off 0 bases at V and 6 bases at J, with 21 bases between the two ends. Germline V gives CDR1 KGHSH, CDR2 LQKENI. The CDR3 totals 18 residues. The CDR3 region has the DNA TGTGCCAGCTCACCACCGGCGCAGGGGATAAGGTTTGCTCAGCCCCAGCATTTT. Its translation is CASSPPAQGIRFAQPQHF.

This sequence joins TRBV4-1 and TRBJ2-1; D call uncertain. The V and J ends lost 0 bases and 12 bases respectively, with 15 bases between them. The CDR3 covers 14 residues. CDR1 is MGHRA and CDR2 is YSYEKL in the germline V gene. The CDR3 spells CASSQDQEAFGQFF. CDR3 coding DNA: TGCGCCAGCAGCCAAGATCAAGAAGCCTTTGGGCAGTTCTTC.

V gene TRBV5-6 combines with J gene TRBJ2-3; D is perhaps TRBD1 or TRBD2 (5 bases each). Looked up from germline, CDR1 is SGHDT and CDR2 is YYEEEE. V lost 0 bases, J lost 1 base, and 12 bases lay in between. CDR3 length equals 16 residues. The CDR3 DNA follows: TGTGCCAGCAGCTTGGTGGGACCTAAGGGCACAGATACGCAGTATTTT. It encodes CASSLVGPKGTDTQYF.

The V gene is TRBV7-9, the J gene TRBJ2-3, with D unresolved. The CDR3 has 11 amino acids. Germline CDR1 reads SEHNR; CDR2 reads FQNEAQ (reference sequence). Trimming shortened V by 2 bases and J by 6 bases, and 3 bases separated the two germline ends. In DNA form, the CDR3 reads TGTGCCAGCAGCTTATGGGATACGCAGTATTTT. Residues: CASSLWDTQYF.

This chain joins TRBV24-1 and TRBJ1-2; D is unresolved. V was shortened by 4 bases and J by 0 bases, with 11 bases between the two germline ends. The CDR3 covers 15 residues. The V gene's germline CDR1 is KGHDR and CDR2 SFDVKD. The CDR3 protein is CATSEPGVTNYGYTF. The CDR3 DNA is TGTGCCACCAGTGAACCCGGGGTAACTAACTATGGCTACACCTTC.